The rows below give T cell receptor beta chains drawn from one sample of a study of cytomegalovirus exposure and HLA in healthy donors. Sequencing was performed with immunoSEQ multiplex PCR; in TCRdb, only in-frame clones are kept and a portion is missing. The repertoire holds around 200,000 clones, roughly 80% seen once, with 1.6% in the top ten. The sequencing input was PBMCs. Receptors originate from a young woman in good health and CMV-seronegative. CDR3s include the opening cysteine and the closing phenylalanine or tryptophan. Each record gives: V gene, D gene, clone size, J gene, CDR3 length, CDR3 DNA, CDR3 protein. A D gene is named only where the DNA matches it firmly. Size is stated for part of the rows, as once, few or many counts, or as a class when the clone is expanded.

>TRBV23-1|.|.|TRBJ2-7|14
TGCGCCAGCAGTCAAGTGCAGACAGCCTACGAGCAGTACTTC
CASSQVQTAYEQYF
>TRBV28|TRBD2|few|TRBJ2-5|13
TGTGCCAGCAGTTTTGCGGGGGGAGAGACCCAGTACTTC
CASSFAGGETQYF
>TRBV9|.|.|TRBJ2-1|15
TGTGCCAGCAGCGTAGGGGAGAGCTCCTACAATGAGCAGTTCTTC
CASSVGESSYNEQFF
>TRBV6-5|.|.|TRBJ2-5|13
TGTGCCAGCAGTGTCAGGGGAGGGGAGACCCAGTACTTC
CASSVRGGETQYF
>TRBV28|TRBD2|.|TRBJ2-5|15
TGTGCCAGCACCTCGGAACTAGCGGGGGGGGAGACCCAGTACTTC
CASTSELAGGETQYF
>TRBV2|TRBD1|once|TRBJ2-1|16
TGTGCCAGCAGTCAGGGGGACGGAGCATCCTACAATGAGCAGTTCTTC
CASSQGDGASYNEQFF
>TRBV28|TRBD1|.|TRBJ1-5|16
TGTGCCAGCAGTCCCCACAGGGGTTGGGGCAATCAGCCCCAGCATTTT
CASSPHRGWGNQPQHF
>TRBV4-3|TRBD2|.|TRBJ2-3|17
TGCGCCAGCAGCCAAGACGTGGCGGGAGGGAGCACAGATACGCAGTATTTT
CASSQDVAGGSTDTQYF
>TRBV30|.|.|TRBJ2-1|12
TGTGCCTGGGCGCAGGTTCCCAATGAGCAGTTCTTC
CAWAQVPNEQFF
>TRBV2|.|.|TRBJ1-2|8
TGTGCCAGCAGTGAATTTTACTTC
CASSEFYF
>TRBV21-1|.|.|TRBJ2-7|16
TGTGCCAGCAGCAAAAATCCGGGACAGTCTCCGTACGAGCAGTACTTC
CASSKNPGQSPYEQYF
>TRBV4-1|.|.|TRBJ2-1|14
TGCGCCAGCAGCCAAGAGGGCCTTTTCAATGAGCAGTTCTTC
CASSQEGLFNEQFF
>TRBV28|TRBD2|.|TRBJ2-1|15
TGTGCCAGCAGTATCACTAGCGGGGGGGCCAGTGAGCAGTTCTTC
CASSITSGGASEQFF
>TRBV19|TRBD2|.|TRBJ2-7|16
TGTGCCAGTGCGAAAAGCGGGGCTAGCGGGAACAACGAGCAGTACTTC
CASAKSGASGNNEQYF
>TRBV21-1|.|.|TRBJ2-5|14
TGTGCCAGCAGCACCCAAACAGGGGGCGGGACCCAGTACTTC
CASSTQTGGGTQYF
>TRBV7-9|TRBD1|.|TRBJ1-5|16
TGTGCCAGCAGCTTAACCCGGACAGGGAGGGATCAGCCCCAGCATTTT
CASSLTRTGRDQPQHF
>TRBV30|.|.|TRBJ1-5|19
TGTGCCTGGACGCGGATGCCCGTGTGGACAAAGTATAGCAATCAGCCCCAGCATTTT
CAWTRMPVWTKYSNQPQHF
>TRBV2|.|.|TRBJ1-2|14
TGTGCCAGCACCACGGCTCAGGGGCTTGATGGCTACACCTTC
CASTTAQGLDGYTF
>TRBV7-8|.|.|TRBJ1-1|18
TGTGCCAGCAGCTTAGCAGTTAGGCAGGGAAGGCTTCGGACTGAAGCTTTCTTT
CASSLAVRQGRLRTEAFF
>TRBV20-1|.|once|TRBJ1-2|10
TGCAGTGCAAACTACTATGGTTACACCTTC
CSANYYGYTF
>TRBV7-9|.|.|TRBJ2-5|14
TGTGCCAGCAGCGGTCAAGGGGAACGCGAGACCCAGTACTTC
CASSGQGERETQYF
>TRBV4-2|.|.|TRBJ2-1|13
TGTGCCAGCAGCCAAGGGGGAGTAAATGAGCAGTTCTTC
CASSQGGVNEQFF
>TRBV29-1|.|.|TRBJ1-2|12
TGCAGCGTTGGACTACAGGGTTATGGCTACACCTTC
CSVGLQGYGYTF
>TRBV4-3|.|.|TRBJ1-5|13
TGCGCCAGCAGCCAATCCCGGAATCAGCCCCAGCATTTT
CASSQSRNQPQHF
>TRBV27|.|.|TRBJ2-7|12
TGTGCCAGCAGCCCAGGTTCCTACGAGCAGTACTTC
CASSPGSYEQYF
>TRBV4-1|TRBD1|.|TRBJ2-7|14
TGCGCCAGCAGCCCTGGGACAGGAACCTACGAGCAGTACTTC
CASSPGTGTYEQYF
>TRBV19|TRBD1|.|TRBJ1-3|17
TGTGCCAGTACCAAGGCAGGGGGACGCTTCTCTGGAAACACCATATATTTT
CASTKAGGRFSGNTIYF
>TRBV25-1|TRBD2|once|TRBJ2-2|16
TGTGCCAGCAGTCCGGCGGCTAGCGGGGTGGCCGGGGAGCTGTTTTTT
CASSPAASGVAGELFF
>TRBV27|.|once|TRBJ2-7|15
TGTGCCAGCAGTTTATTAGCATATTCTTCTGGGGAGCAGTACTTC
CASSLLAYSSGEQYF
>TRBV2|TRBD1|.|TRBJ2-7|15
TGTGCCAGCAGTCCTACCGGGACAGGGCGGTACGAGCAGTACTTC
CASSPTGTGRYEQYF
>TRBV9|.|.|TRBJ1-5|12
TGTGCCAGCAGCAGGGACAACCAGCCCCAGCATTTT
CASSRDNQPQHF
>TRBV19|.|.|TRBJ1-1|12
TGTGCCAGTAAAGGGGGTAGCACTGAAGCTTTCTTT
CASKGGSTEAFF
>TRBV10-3|TRBD1|.|TRBJ1-1|15
TGTGCCATCAGGATCTCGGGACAGGAGGTCACTGAAGCTTTCTTT
CAIRISGQEVTEAFF
>TRBV25-1|TRBD1|.|TRBJ1-2|16
TGTGCCAGCAGTGAATATGGAGGGGGCGCATTAGGAGGCTACACCTTC
CASSEYGGGALGGYTF
>TRBV19|.|.|TRBJ1-2|13
TGTGCCAGTAGTATCCCACAAGCGGGTGGCTACACCTTC
CASSIPQAGGYTF
>TRBV7-9|TRBD2|.|TRBJ2-2|17
TGTGCCAGCAGACCACTCGGACTAGCGGGGGGCACCGGGGAGCTGTTTTTT
CASRPLGLAGGTGELFF
>TRBV28|.|.|TRBJ1-5|11
TGTGCCAGCAGTCTGAATCAGCCCCAGCATTTT
CASSLNQPQHF
>TRBV19|.|.|TRBJ1-5|14
TGTGCCAGTACGAAGGGGCAGTTCAATCAGCCCCAGCATTTT
CASTKGQFNQPQHF
>TRBV6-5|.|.|TRBJ2-7|11
TGTGCCAGCACACGGGACTACGAGCAGTACTTC
CASTRDYEQYF
>TRBV6-1|TRBD1|.|TRBJ1-5|15
TGTGCCAGCATTAGATTGACAGGGTCCAATCAGCCCCAGCATTTT
CASIRLTGSNQPQHF
>TRBV25-1|TRBD1|few|TRBJ1-5|15
TGTGCCAGCAACCCGGACAGGCCTTCTCATCAGCCCCAGCATTTT
CASNPDRPSHQPQHF
>TRBV4-1|.|.|TRBJ2-4|19
TGCGCCAGCAGCCAAGGAATAAAGGGGGGGGTCCTAGCCAAAAACATTCAGTACTTC
CASSQGIKGGVLAKNIQYF
>TRBV19|TRBD1|few|TRBJ2-7|13
TGTGCCAGTAGTCCGGGACAGACCTACGAGCAGTACTTC
CASSPGQTYEQYF
>TRBV7-2|.|.|TRBJ1-1|14
TGTGCCAGCAGCTTAGTCCCAGAGAACACTGAAGCTTTCTTT
CASSLVPENTEAFF
>TRBV15|TRBD1|.|TRBJ1-4|14
TGTGCCACCAGCGCCGGACAGGGGGGCGAAAAACTGTTTTTT
CATSAGQGGEKLFF
>TRBV11-2|.|.|TRBJ2-7|15
TGTGCCAGCAGAAGACCAGGGGACAAGGTATACGAGCAGTACTTC
CASRRPGDKVYEQYF
>TRBV18|.|once|TRBJ2-7|14
TGTGCCAGCTCACCACCGAGTAGAGGGTACGAGCAGTACTTC
CASSPPSRGYEQYF
>TRBV14|TRBD2|.|TRBJ2-3|18
TGTGCCATCGAGATGGGACTAGCGGGAGGGGTAAGCACAGATACGCAGTATTTT
CAIEMGLAGGVSTDTQYF
>TRBV19|.|.|TRBJ1-6|13
TGTGCCAGTAGTTTCCAGGGAGGCTCACCCCTCCACTTT
CASSFQGGSPLHF
>TRBV27|.|few|TRBJ2-3|16
TGTGCCAGCAGTTTAGGAGGCAGCACTAGCACAGATACGCAGTATTTT
CASSLGGSTSTDTQYF